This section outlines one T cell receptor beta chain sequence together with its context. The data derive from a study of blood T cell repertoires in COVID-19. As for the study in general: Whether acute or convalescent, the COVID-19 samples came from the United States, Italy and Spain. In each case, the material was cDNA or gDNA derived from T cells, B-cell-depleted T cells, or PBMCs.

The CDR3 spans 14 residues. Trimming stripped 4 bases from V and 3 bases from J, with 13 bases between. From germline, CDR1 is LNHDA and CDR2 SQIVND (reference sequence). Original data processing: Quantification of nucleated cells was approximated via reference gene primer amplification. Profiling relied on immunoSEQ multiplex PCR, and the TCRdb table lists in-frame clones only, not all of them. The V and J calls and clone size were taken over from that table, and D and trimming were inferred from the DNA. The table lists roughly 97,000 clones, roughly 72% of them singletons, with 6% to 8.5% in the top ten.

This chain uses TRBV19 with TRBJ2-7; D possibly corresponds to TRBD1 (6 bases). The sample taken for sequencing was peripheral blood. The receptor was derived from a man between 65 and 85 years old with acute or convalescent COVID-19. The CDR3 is CASSTAGEGYEQYF. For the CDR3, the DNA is TGTGCCAGTAGTACGGCAGGGGAAGGCTACGAGCAGTACTTC.